The source of this TCR beta chain is a study of blood T cell repertoires in COVID-19. Across the study: Donors in the United States, Italy and Spain gave samples during acute or convalescent COVID-19. T cells, B-cell-depleted T cells, or PBMCs supplied cDNA or gDNA.

The CDR3 contains 15 residues. The V segment lost 1 base and the J segment 2 bases; nucleotides outside the gene matches: 1. Germline V gene data show CDR1 as MNHNS and CDR2 as SASEGT. Original handling: Amplification with reference gene primers provided the estimates of nucleated cell counts. Libraries were prepared by immunoSEQ multiplex PCR; TCRdb keeps only in-frame clonotypes and omits some of them. D and trimming come from the DNA, and the V and J calls and clone size come from that table. The data hold 160,000 or so clones, with approximately 93% observed a single time. A Seattle source enrolled patients during active infection and followed them longitudinally.

The sample consisted of peripheral blood. The TCR was taken from a woman aged 60-75 years with COVID-19, enrolled during active disease. The chain links TRBV6-1 to TRBJ1-5, with 8 positions matching TRBD1. CDR3 region: CASSEGGQGNQPQHF. CDR3 nucleotides: TGTGCCAGCAGTGAAGGGGGACAGGGCAATCAGCCCCAGCATTTT.